One and the same sample provided the 26 T cell receptor beta chains below, sequenced in a study of vaccination and CD4 T cells after COVID-19. Treatment: approximately 9-day PBMC culture with coronavirus spike peptide pools or control peptides (ViraFEST assay). The Oncomine TCR Beta short-read assay was applied to DNA of cultured CD4+ T cells. TCRdb re-called the PCR reads with MiXCR, one entry per CDR3 protein. Here the sample spans approximately 13,000 distinct CDR3 sequences, 29% being singletons. Antigen specificity for these receptors is unknown. The specimen comprised CD4+ T cells from blood, cultured in vitro, sampled before SARS-CoV-2 vaccination. The receptors were sampled from a human donor who received a COVID-19 vaccine.

This clonotype was found once. The chain is built from TRBV12-3 or TRBV12-4 and TRBJ1-1, with a weak D call TRBD1 (5 bases). Trimming took off 5 bases at V and 1 base at J, with 11 bases between the two ends. The CDR3 covers 14 residues. CDR3 amino acids: CASSRAGQNTEAFF. CDR3 nucleotide sequence: TGTGCCAGCAGTCGAGCCGGACAGAACACTGAAGCTTTCTTT.

The genes are TRBV12-3 or TRBV12-4 and TRBJ2-3; possible D gene TRBD2, 6 bases. V lost 2 bases to trimming and J lost 1 base, with 13 bases between them. This CDR3 is 16 amino acids long. The CDR3 bases are TGTGCCAGCAGTTTACTCTCGTGGGGGGGCACAGATACGCAGTATTTT. Protein: CASSLLSWGGTDTQYF.

This clonotype was counted only a few times. The chain employs TRBV7-8 and TRBJ1-1, with D tentatively TRBD1 (5 bases). Germline CDR1 is SGHVS and CDR2 is FQNEAQ. Deletions cut 0 bases from V and 8 bases from J, with 13 bases between. This CDR3 has 14 residues. The CDR3 is CASSLAVRGPEAFF. CDR3 coding DNA: TGTGCCAGCAGCTTAGCAGTTCGGGGCCCCGAAGCTTTCTTT. Complete variable domain (other parts from reference TRBV7-8 and TRBJ1-1): GAGVSQSPRYKVAKRGQDVALRCDPISGHVSLFWYQQALGQGPEFLTYFQNEAQLDKSGLPSDRFFAERPEGSVSTLKIQRTQQEDSAVYLCASSLAVRGPEAFFGQGTRLTVV.

This clonotype has just a few counts. The V and J genes are TRBV15 and TRBJ1-1; D gene ambiguous. CDR1 LNHNV and CDR2 YYDKDF come from the germline V gene (reference sequence). The CDR3 runs 14 residues. V lost 4 bases to trimming and J lost 4 bases, with 13 bases between them. The CDR3 DNA sequence: TGTGCCACCAGCACTGAATTTGGCCGCACTGAAGCTTTCTTT. Residues: CATSTEFGRTEAFF.

The gene calls are TRBV5-1 and TRBJ2-3; TRBD1 matches at 9 bases. Losses at the gene ends were 5 bases for V and 1 base for J; bases not matched to a gene: 8. The CDR3 runs to 16 residues. CDR1 SGHRS and CDR2 YFSETQ come from the germline V gene. The DNA for the CDR3 is TGCGCCAGCAGTAACAGGGGGCTTAGAGGCACAGATACGCAGTATTTT. Amino acid sequence: CASSNRGLRGTDTQYF.

This clonotype was counted a few times. The rearrangement joins TRBV7-9 to TRBJ1-1; D unclear. The V end was cut by 7 bases, the J end by 2 bases, with 11 bases between. The length of the CDR3 is 13 residues. Germline loops: CDR1 SEHNR, CDR2 FQNEAQ (reference sequence). This CDR3 reads CASNIKGNTEAFF. CDR3 coding DNA: TGTGCCAGCAACATAAAGGGAAACACTGAAGCTTTCTTT.

This clonotype was observed a handful of times. The genes are TRBV6-5 and TRBJ2-1; D gene ambiguous. Germline CDR1 reads MNHEY; CDR2 reads SVGAGI. V was clipped by 0 bases and J by 7 bases, with 16 bases between them. The CDR3 has 16 amino acids. CDR3 protein: CASSYSRGAGRNEQFF. CDR3 nucleotide sequence: TGTGCCAGCAGTTACTCGAGAGGTGCCGGGCGGAATGAGCAGTTCTTC.

The chain couples TRBV20-1 to TRBJ2-2; D unclear. CDR3 length: 14 residues. CDR1 is DFQATT, CDR2 SNEGSKA, per germline (reference sequence). V lost 0 bases and J 4 bases, leaving 9 bases between the germline ends. CDR3 region: CSARDGQLTGELFF. DNA of the CDR3: TGCAGTGCTAGAGATGGCCAGCTCACCGGGGAGCTGTTTTTT.

The V gene is TRBV30, the J gene TRBJ1-1; D is unclear. There are 13 residues in the CDR3. V lost 1 base and J lost 1, with 7 bases in between. Germline-derived CDR1 and CDR2 are GTSNPN and SVGIG (reference sequence). The CDR3 DNA sequence: TGTGCCTGGAGTGAGTCTGGGAACACTGAAGCTTTCTTT. It yields the protein CAWSESGNTEAFF.

This clonotype has only one observation. The chain couples TRBV7-3 to TRBJ2-5; 7 bases map to TRBD1. Trimming took 3 bases from V and 5 from J; bases not matched to a gene: 12. There are 16 residues in the CDR3. The V gene's germline CDR1 is SGHTA and CDR2 FQGTGA. CDR3 bases: TGTGCCAGCAGCTTCGAACCATCAGGCAGGGGGGAGACCCAGTACTTC. This translates into CASSFEPSGRGETQYF.

This rearrangement joins TRBV20-1 to TRBJ2-3; a weak D match, TRBD2 (6 bases). The CDR3 covers 17 residues. The V end lost 6 bases, the J end lost 2 bases, and 24 bases lay between the germline ends. Germline lookup yields CDR1 DFQATT and CDR2 SNEGSKA (reference sequence). This CDR3 reads CSALRSGTLRTTDTQYF. The CDR3 DNA is TGCAGTGCCCTCCGGTCGGGGACTCTCCGAACCACAGATACGCAGTATTTT.

The V call is TRBV6-1, the J call TRBJ1-2; 7 positions match TRBD1. CDR1 MNHNS and CDR2 SASEGT come from the germline V gene. The CDR3 loop spans 12 amino acids. Trimming cost V 8 bases and J 6 bases; bases outside gene matches: 6. CDR3 loop: CASSDRADGYTF. The CDR3 DNA sequence: TGTGCCAGCTCCGACAGGGCAGATGGCTACACCTTC.

This rearrangement joins TRBV14 to TRBJ1-1; no clear D gene. Germline V gene lookup returns CDR1 SGHDN and CDR2 FVKESK. The CDR3 contains 12 residues. V was clipped by 2 bases and J by 6 bases, with 7 bases between them. The chain's CDR3 is CASSQYGSEAFF. DNA for the CDR3: TGTGCCAGCAGCCAATATGGGTCTGAAGCTTTCTTT.

The rearrangement links TRBV20-1 to TRBJ1-5, with D possibly TRBD1 on 5 matching bases. V was shortened by 1 base and J by 1 base, with 11 bases between the two germline ends. This CDR3 has 15 residues. CDR1 and CDR2 from the germline V gene are DFQATT and SNEGSKA (reference sequence). CDR3 amino acids: CSARVEEGSNQPQHF. Written as DNA, the CDR3 is TGCAGTGCTAGAGTAGAGGAGGGGAGCAATCAGCCCCAGCATTTT.

This clonotype showed up just a few times. V usage is TRBV24-1 and J usage is TRBJ2-3, with 7 bases identical to TRBD1. The CDR3 consists of 16 residues. With V trimmed by 4 bases and J by 2 bases, 8 bases remained unmatched. Germline loops: CDR1 KGHDR, CDR2 SFDVKD. The CDR3 reads CATSDPGQRYTDTQYF. The CDR3 DNA reads TGTGCCACCAGTGACCCGGGACAGAGGTACACAGATACGCAGTATTTT.

In DNA, the CDR3 is TGTGCCAGCACCCGGACAGGGACTAACACTGAAGCTTTCTTT. Amino acids: CASTRTGTNTEAFF. The J gene is TRBJ1-1, the V gene TRBV12-3 or TRBV12-4, with 8 bases that match TRBD1. Trimming took 7 bases from V and 2 from J; bases not matched to a gene: 6. The CDR3 consists of 14 residues.

The J gene is TRBJ2-3, the V gene TRBV6-1; D gene uncertain. Germline assignment: CDR1 MNHNS and CDR2 SASEGT. V was clipped by 5 bases and J by 0 bases, with 12 bases between them. The CDR3 runs 15 residues. CDR3: CASSLDTVSTDTQYF. For the CDR3, the DNA is TGTGCCAGCAGTCTTGATACCGTCAGCACAGATACGCAGTATTTT.

This clonotype appeared a few times. The chain recombines TRBV15 with TRBJ2-7; TRBD2 might be the D (6 bases). Germline lookup yields CDR1 LNHNV and CDR2 YYDKDF (reference sequence). The CDR3 runs 17 residues. V was clipped by 1 base and J by 0 bases, with 16 bases between them. This CDR3 is CATSRGPKPGLSYEQYF. CDR3 nucleotides: TGTGCCACCAGCAGAGGGCCCAAACCGGGACTCTCCTACGAGCAGTACTTC.

The V and J genes are TRBV19 and TRBJ1-2; 9 bases are a match to TRBD1. Germline V gene sequence: CDR1 LNHDA, CDR2 SQIVND (reference sequence). This CDR3 region has 15 residues. Trimming removed 6 bases from V and 4 bases from J; junction bases left unmatched: 9. The CDR3: CASSITGGKGYGYTF. The CDR3 DNA reads TGTGCCAGTAGCATTACAGGGGGCAAAGGCTATGGCTACACCTTC.

The genes are TRBV9 and TRBJ1-1; D possibly corresponds to TRBD1 (5 bases). V lost 0 bases to trimming and J lost 4 bases, with 16 bases between them. The CDR3 is 16 residues long. CDR1 is SGDLS and CDR2 is YYNGEE in the germline V gene. This chain's CDR3 is CASSVGGGGVATEAFF. In DNA, the CDR3 is TGTGCCAGCAGCGTAGGGGGGGGTGGGGTTGCCACTGAAGCTTTCTTT.

V gene TRBV7-9 combines with J gene TRBJ2-7, with 9 bases fitting TRBD1. Trimming at V came to 5 bases and at J to 0 bases, leaving 8 bases not matched to a gene. This CDR3 contains 16 residues. Germline loops: CDR1 SEHNR, CDR2 FQNEAQ (reference sequence). This CDR3 reads CASSRPGQGSSYEQYF. CDR3 nucleotide sequence: TGTGCCAGCAGCCGACCGGGACAGGGCAGCTCCTACGAGCAGTACTTC.

This clonotype showed up just a few times. The genes are TRBV14 and TRBJ1-2, with D possibly TRBD1 on 6 matching bases. V was shortened by 6 bases and J by 6 bases, with 23 bases between the two germline ends. CDR1 and CDR2 from the germline V gene are SGHDN and FVKESK. The CDR3 loop spans 16 amino acids. CDR3 region: CASSQLTPSTGHGYTF. The CDR3 DNA sequence: TGTGCCAGCAGTCAACTAACCCCCTCCACAGGGCATGGCTACACCTTC.

V is TRBV24-1 and J is TRBJ2-4, with D possibly TRBD1 on 6 matching bases. There are 12 residues in the CDR3. Germline CDR1 and CDR2: KGHDR and SFDVKD. V was trimmed by 9 bases and J by 5 bases, leaving 10 bases between them. The CDR3 DNA is TGTGCCACCGTGGACAGCGAAAACATTCAGTACTTC. Translation: CATVDSENIQYF.

CDR3 coding DNA: TGTGCCAGCAGCCAACAAACCGGGACAGCTTTTTACGAGCAGTACTTC. This codes for CASSQQTGTAFYEQYF. This rearrangement joins TRBV7-2 to TRBJ2-7; 7 bases are shared with TRBD1. Trimming cost V 5 bases and J 4 bases; bases outside gene matches: 14. The CDR3 sequence is 16 residues long. The germline CDR1 and CDR2 sequences are SGHTA and FQGNSA.

The chain recombines TRBV30 with TRBJ1-1, with unresolved D. Germline V CDR1 and CDR2: GTSNPN, SVGIG (reference sequence). V lost 0 bases to trimming and J lost 8 bases, with 7 bases between them. This CDR3 has 11 amino acids. CDR3 loop: CAWSVRAEAFF. The CDR3 nucleotides are TGTGCCTGGAGTGTACGGGCAGAAGCTTTCTTT.

This clonotype came up a few times. The rearrangement uses TRBV6-2 or TRBV6-3 and TRBJ1-5; tentative D call: TRBD1 (6 bases). Germline CDR1 and CDR2: MNHEY and SVGEGT. This CDR3 is built from 14 residues. V was pared by 2 bases and J by 2 bases, with 7 bases between. CDR3 sequence reads: CASSYAGGNQPQHF. CDR3 bases: TGTGCCAGCAGTTACGCAGGGGGCAATCAGCCCCAGCATTTT.